This T cell receptor (beta chain) comes out of a study of molecular identifiers for immune sequencing clone quantification. Broader study findings: In naive cells, clones above 20 RNA copies held under 1% of molecules, whereas in effector cells they held over 99%. In cases of identical TCR molecules sharing a barcode, highly expanded clone sizes could be underestimated. Jurkat TCR RNA spiked in from one cell (amid more than 850,000 naive cells) was reportedly detectable.

Comments on this clonotype: Its antigen is currently unknown.

This CDR3 has 16 residues. CDR1 is LGHNA, CDR2 YSLEER, per germline. V was clipped by 4 bases and J by 2 bases, with 18 bases between them. For bulk TCR libraries, previously described methods and listed TCR primers were used. TCRdb re-analysed the PCR reads in MiXCR, keeping a single row per CDR3 protein. The sample shows about 640,000 distinct CDR3 sequences, approximately 20% of them seen only once. The V gene is TRBV4-3, the J gene TRBJ2-7, with D perhaps matching TRBD1 (6 bases). The sequence derives from a human donor in good health. Some libraries in this study had Jurkat cell RNA spiked in. The sequenced sample consisted of naive CD8+ T cells from blood, with Jurkat cell RNA spiked in. Subset here: FACS-sorted CD8+CD4-CCR7+CD45RA+ naive T cells. The CDR3 spells CASSLSTGINPYEQYF. The CDR3 coding sequence is TGCGCCAGCAGCCTTTCGACAGGTATAAACCCCTACGAGCAGTACTTC.